This entry lists 22 T cell receptor beta chains sequenced from one sample in a study of blood T cell repertoires in COVID-19. Clones were sequenced by immunoSEQ multiplex PCR, and TCRdb holds only the in-frame ones, with some missing. The sample carries about 380,000 clones, around nine tenths recorded once. The sequenced material came from PBMCs or T cells enriched from blood (not recorded which). All receptors come from a woman aged 18-35 years who had recovered from COVID-19.

The CDR3 here is CASSEAGRGHTGELFF. Here the CDR3 DNA reads TGTGCCAGCAGTGAAGCGGGCAGGGGGCACACCGGGGAGCTGTTTTTT. The V call is TRBV2, the J call TRBJ2-2; TRBD1 aligns across 8 bases. Per germline, CDR1 SNHLY and CDR2 FYNNEI. After removal of 0 bases from V and 3 bases from J, the junction contained 3 bases not matched to a gene. The CDR3 spans 16 residues.

The rearrangement uses TRBV11-3 and TRBJ2-1; a possible D gene is TRBD2 (5 bases). The germline CDR1 and CDR2 sequences are SGHNT and YENEEA. The CDR3 has 16 residues. Trimming pared 5 bases from V and 6 bases from J, leaving 20 bases between. The chain's CDR3 is CASSPGSGTPRNEQFF. In DNA, the CDR3 is TGTGCCAGCAGCCCTGGAAGCGGTACTCCTCGCAATGAGCAGTTCTTC. Full variable domain (rest looked up from reference TRBV11-3 and TRBJ2-1): EAGVVQSPRYKIIEKKQPVAFWCNPISGHNTLYWYLQNLGQGPELLIRYENEEAVDDSQLPKDRFSAERLKGVDSTLKIQPAELGDSAVYLCASSPGSGTPRNEQFFGPGTRLTVL.

The rearrangement uses TRBV12-3 or TRBV12-4 and TRBJ2-5; D not resolved. This CDR3 comprises 12 residues. V gave up 3 bases and J gave up 5 bases, with 7 bases separating them. CDR3 loop: CASSFSRETQYF. The CDR3 bases are TGTGCCAGCAGTTTTTCCCGTGAGACCCAGTACTTC.

This rearrangement joins TRBV11-2 to TRBJ1-4, with 7 bases aligning to TRBD1. Germline CDR1 is SGHAT and CDR2 is FQNNGV. J lost 6 bases, V lost 5 bases, and 15 bases had no gene match. The CDR3 totals 17 residues. The CDR3 DNA follows: TGTGCCAGCAGCAACCGGGACAGATATAGGAGAGATGAAAAACTGTTTTTT. Amino acids: CASSNRDRYRRDEKLFF.

Worth noting for this clone: The sample carries other DNA sequences with the same CDR3. The CDR3 is CASSLTGSTEAFF. CDR3 nucleotides: TGTGCCAGCAGTCTAACAGGGAGCACTGAAGCTTTCTTT. J is TRBJ1-1 and V is TRBV27, with a tentative D call TRBD1 (6 bases). V shed 5 bases and J shed 4 bases, with 11 bases lying between them. The V gene's germline CDR1 is MNHEY and CDR2 SMNVEV (reference sequence). The CDR3 extends over 13 amino acids.

The chain uses TRBV5-6 and TRBJ2-7; 9 bases match TRBD1. Germline-derived CDR1 and CDR2 are SGHDT and YYEEEE. CDR3 length: 13 residues. Germline trimming cut 1 base from V and 9 bases from J; bases unmatched to any gene: 5. The CDR3 spells CASSLSGTGRQYF. The CDR3 DNA reads as TGTGCCAGCAGCTTGTCCGGGACAGGGAGGCAGTACTTC.

The chain uses TRBV4-1 and TRBJ1-1; TRBD1 might be the D (6 bases). Germline loops: CDR1 MGHRA, CDR2 YSYEKL. The CDR3 length is 16 residues. V shed 1 base and J shed 6 bases, with 18 bases lying between them. The CDR3 DNA follows: TGCGCCAGCAGCCAAGGGATGGCCAGGGGTGGTGCTGAAGCTTTCTTT. It encodes CASSQGMARGGAEAFF.

The rearrangement links TRBV9 to TRBJ2-3, with 7 bases aligning to TRBD1. The CDR3 spans 14 residues. Looked up from germline, CDR1 is SGDLS and CDR2 is YYNGEE. The V gene end was trimmed by 4 bases and the J gene end by 4 bases; junction bases not matched to a gene: 6. This chain's CDR3 is CASSPRQGPDTQYF. CDR3 DNA: TGTGCCAGCAGCCCCAGACAGGGCCCAGATACGCAGTATTTT.

The gene calls are TRBV18 and TRBJ1-2; D possibly corresponds to TRBD1 (5 bases). Deletions cut 2 bases from V and 7 bases from J, with 17 bases between. CDR3 length equals 15 residues. Germline V gene lookup returns CDR1 KGHSH and CDR2 LQKENI. Written as DNA, the CDR3 is TGTGCCAGCTCACCATCATATACAGGTGACAGTGGCTACACCTTC. Protein product: CASSPSYTGDSGYTF.

A remark on this clone: The same CDR3 can be traced to other DNA sequences in this sample. The rearrangement links TRBV20-1 to TRBJ1-2; a possible D gene is TRBD1 (5 bases). CDR1 and CDR2 (germline): DFQATT, SNEGSKA (reference sequence). This CDR3 is 12 amino acids long. V was trimmed by 3 bases and J by 1 base, leaving 6 bases between them. The CDR3 nucleotides are TGCAGTGCTAGTCAGGGTAACTATGGCTACACCTTC. Its protein is CSASQGNYGYTF.

This sequence joins TRBV3-1 (or the pseudogene TRBV3-2) and TRBJ1-1; no firm D call. The V and J ends lost 0 bases and 0 bases respectively, with 8 bases between them. The germline gives CDR1 LGHDT, CDR2 YNNKEL (reference sequence). The CDR3 contains 15 residues. CDR3 loop: CASSQDLAVNTEAFF. CDR3 in DNA: TGTGCCAGCAGCCAAGATCTTGCGGTGAACACTGAAGCTTTCTTT.

The chain's CDR3 is CASSPPGGEQYF. The CDR3 region has the DNA TGTGCCAGCAGTCCCCCCGGGGGGGAGCAGTACTTC. The rearrangement uses TRBV28 and TRBJ2-7, with 7 bases fitting TRBD2. CDR3 length: 12 amino acids. The germline V gene encodes CDR1 MDHEN and CDR2 SYDVKM. The V gene end was trimmed by 5 bases and the J gene end by 7 bases; junction bases not matched to a gene: 5.

The chain combines TRBV6-5 with TRBJ1-3; 8 positions agree with TRBD1. The CDR3 consists of 13 residues. Germline CDR1 MNHEY, CDR2 SVGAGI. V lost 7 bases, J lost 7 bases, and 6 bases stayed unmatched. The CDR3 nucleotides are TGTGCCAGCACCCAGGACAGGGTGAACACCATATATTTT. Translation gives CASTQDRVNTIYF.

The chain uses TRBV30 and TRBJ2-2; the D gene is possibly TRBD1 (6 bases). Trimming pared 3 bases from V and 6 bases from J, leaving 11 bases between. The CDR3 spans 13 residues. CDR1 GTSNPN and CDR2 SVGIG come from the germline V gene (reference sequence). CDR3 loop: CAWRYRAAGELFF. The CDR3 DNA is TGTGCCTGGAGGTACAGGGCTGCCGGGGAGCTGTTTTTT.

This clone was recorded a few times. The chain employs TRBV28 and TRBJ2-3; D is perhaps TRBD2 (6 bases). From germline, CDR1 is MDHEN and CDR2 SYDVKM. The CDR3 has 15 residues. Trimming removed 1 base from V and 5 bases from J, with 13 bases in between. The CDR3 reads CASSLLTASEDTQYF. The CDR3 DNA is TGTGCCAGCAGTTTATTGACCGCTAGCGAAGATACGCAGTATTTT. Full variable domain (remainder filled in from reference TRBV28 and TRBJ2-3): DVKVTQSSRYLVKRTGEKVFLECVQDMDHENMFWYRQDPGLGLRLIYFSYDVKMKEKGDIPEGYSVSREKKERFSLILESASTNQTSMYLCASSLLTASEDTQYFGPGTRLTVL.

The genes are TRBV11-2 and TRBJ1-6, with 8 positions matching TRBD1. The CDR3 contains 14 residues. Trimming removed 5 bases from V and 8 bases from J; junction bases left unmatched: 5. The germline V gene has CDR1 SGHAT and CDR2 FQNNGV. The CDR3 sequence: CASSPWTGHSPLHF. The CDR3 nucleotides are TGTGCCAGCAGCCCCTGGACAGGGCATTCACCCCTCCACTTT. The variable domain in full, with the rest retrieved from reference TRBV11-2 and TRBJ1-6, is EAGVAQSPRYKIIEKRQSVAFWCNPISGHATLYWYQQILGQGPKLLIQFQNNGVVDDSQLPKDRFSAERLKGVDSTLKIQPAKLEDSAVYLCASSPWTGHSPLHFGNGTRLTVT.

The J gene is TRBJ2-5, the V gene TRBV11-2; 14 bases are shared with TRBD2. Germline CDR1 and CDR2: SGHAT and FQNNGV. The CDR3 extends over 18 amino acids. V was pared by 5 bases and J by 4 bases, with 12 bases of the junction left unmatched. This CDR3 reads CASSLLTSGGARGETQYF. For the CDR3, the DNA is TGTGCCAGCAGCCTCCTGACTAGCGGGGGGGCACGGGGAGAGACCCAGTACTTC. Full variable domain (rest looked up from reference TRBV11-2 and TRBJ2-5): EAGVAQSPRYKIIEKRQSVAFWCNPISGHATLYWYQQILGQGPKLLIQFQNNGVVDDSQLPKDRFSAERLKGVDSTLKIQPAKLEDSAVYLCASSLLTSGGARGETQYFGPGTRLLVL.

The rearrangement links TRBV5-1 to TRBJ1-2, with D hard to call. The V gene's germline CDR1 is SGHRS and CDR2 YFSETQ. Trimming pared 6 bases from V and 1 base from J, leaving 13 bases between. The CDR3 runs 14 residues. The CDR3 nucleotides are TGCGCCAGCACCGATAACAGCCTTAACTATGGCTACACCTTC. Its protein is CASTDNSLNYGYTF.

The sample holds one count of this clone. V usage is TRBV3-1 (or the pseudogene TRBV3-2) and J usage is TRBJ1-1; D gene ambiguous. This CDR3 spans 14 amino acids. V gave up 2 bases and J gave up 0 bases, with 7 bases separating them. Germline CDR1 LGHDT, CDR2 YNNKEL (reference sequence). The CDR3 region is CASSQSGLNTEAFF. In DNA form, the CDR3 reads TGTGCCAGCAGCCAATCAGGTTTGAACACTGAAGCTTTCTTT.

This clone was observed once. The rearrangement uses TRBV6-4 and TRBJ1-1; 10 bases agree with TRBD1. The CDR3 covers 15 residues. From germline, CDR1 is MRHNA and CDR2 SNTAGT. The V and J ends lost 3 bases and 4 bases, in that order; junction bases with no gene match: 5. The DNA of the CDR3 is TGTGCCAGCAGTGAAGGGACAGGGGTGGGCACTGAAGCTTTCTTT. Its protein is CASSEGTGVGTEAFF.

The J gene is TRBJ1-4, the V gene TRBV27; TRBD1 matches at 9 bases. Germline assignment: CDR1 MNHEY and CDR2 SMNVEV (reference sequence). The CDR3 covers 15 residues. J lost 7 bases, V lost 8 bases, and 11 bases had no gene match. The CDR3 here is CASQGLGTGSEKLFF. The CDR3 DNA reads TGTGCCAGCCAAGGTCTCGGGACAGGGAGTGAAAAACTGTTTTTT.

The rearrangement links TRBV2 to TRBJ2-2; the D gene is possibly TRBD1 (6 bases). CDR1 and CDR2 (germline): SNHLY, FYNNEI. The CDR3 is 13 residues long. Trimming took off 11 bases at V and 1 base at J, with 11 bases between the two ends. The CDR3 DNA reads as TGTGCCGGCCGGGACAAGAACACCGGGGAGCTGTTTTTT. It specifies CAGRDKNTGELFF.